This T cell receptor beta chain came from a study of blood T cell repertoires in COVID-19. Study as a whole: The United States, Italy and Spain provided the acute and convalescent COVID-19 samples.

Profiled with immunoSEQ multiplex PCR; TCRdb holds only in-frame clones, not every one. The profile shows 200,000 to 300,000 clones, roughly 86% of them singletons. V gave up 3 bases and J gave up 7 bases; unmatched junction bases: 8. This CDR3 spans 16 amino acids. Germline V gives CDR1 KGHDR, CDR2 SFDVKD. Those enrolled, adults aged roughly 18 to 89 years, came from some 23 US areas. The study assigned cohorts using participant-reported clinical history. This clone was observed a handful of times. The chain couples TRBV24-1 to TRBJ1-5, with 10 bases matching TRBD1. The receptor comes from a woman aged 35 to 49 with acute COVID-19. Sequencing was done on a sample of PBMCs or T cells enriched from blood (not recorded which). CDR3 region: CATSDQSGTGVQPQHF. CDR3 coding DNA: TGTGCCACCAGTGATCAATCCGGGACAGGGGTGCAGCCCCAGCATTTT.